The T cell receptor (beta chain) under discussion was sequenced for a study of cytomegalovirus exposure and HLA in healthy donors. The PCR used 60 Vbeta and 13 Jbeta primers. The assay was immunoSEQ multiplex PCR, and TCRdb's table has in-frame clones only and misses some. Among about 170,000 clones listed, 82% were seen once. V lost 2 bases and J 2 bases, leaving 13 bases between the germline ends. The CDR3 is 16 residues long. CDR1 is MNHEY and CDR2 is SVGAGI in the germline V gene. Input material: PBMCs. This chain joins TRBV6-5 and TRBJ1-5; D might be TRBD1 (5 bases). The source of this sequence is a male donor in good health and CMV-seronegative. CDR3 loop: CASSYSSRERNQPQHF. The CDR3 DNA follows: TGTGCCAGCAGTTACAGTTCCAGGGAACGCAATCAGCCCCAGCATTTT.